Below, 32 T cell receptor beta chains from the same sample are listed, as sequenced in a study of regulatory T cells in long-lasting Graves disease. The authors built TCR beta libraries using iRepertoire HTBI primers and Arm-PCR of CDR3 regions. A single record per CDR3 protein comes from TCRdb applying MiXCR to the multiplex PCR reads. The repertoire has around 480,000 distinct CDR3 sequences, approximately 16% of them found once; the top ten carry roughly 25%. Time point noted: newly diagnosed GD, antithyroid drugs for less than 3 months. PBMC RNA served as the TCR library source. This sample also appeared in a second study, on T cells in Graves' hyperthyroidism and ophthalmopathy.

Sequencing was performed on peripheral blood mononuclear cells (PBMCs), taken at new diagnosis, from a patient treated with antithyroid drugs. The receptors were sampled from a woman aged 40-65 years with Graves disease.

A note on this clonotype: A much larger clone differs by one base, so this may be a read error. This chain uses TRBV6-1 with TRBJ1-3, with a possible D match to TRBD1 (5 bases). CDR1 and CDR2 (germline): MNHNS, SASEGT. The CDR3 is 15 amino acids. The CDR3 loop is CASVGVDDSGDTIYF. CDR3 nucleotide sequence: TGTGCCAGCGTGGGGGTGGACGACTCTGGAGACACCATATATTTT.

This clonotype was counted at least ten times. The rearrangement uses TRBV3-1 and TRBJ1-2; no clear D gene. The CDR3 spans 14 residues. CDR1 LGHDT and CDR2 YNNKEL come from the germline V gene (reference sequence). V was pared by 4 bases and J by 6 bases, with 15 bases between. Here the CDR3 DNA reads TGTGCCAGCAGCCTTCACCCAGGCTGGGATGGCTACACCTTC. It translates to CASSLHPGWDGYTF.

The table lists this clonotype with many counts. This sequence joins TRBV11-1 and TRBJ1-5, with D unresolved. This CDR3 is 10 amino acids long. Per germline, CDR1 SGHAT and CDR2 FQDESV (reference sequence). The CDR3: CGRRAGAQHF. The DNA of the CDR3 is TGTGGCAGGAGGGCTGGGGCCCAGCATTTT.

This clonotype appeared many times. CDR3 coding DNA: TGTGCCAGCAGTTTAATGAGGGATGGTGGATACGAGCAGTACTTC. Its protein is CASSLMRDGGYEQYF. The V and J genes are TRBV12-3 or TRBV12-4 and TRBJ2-7, with D maybe TRBD2 (5 bases). V was cut by 2 bases and J by 4 bases, with 15 bases left in between. This CDR3 has 15 amino acids.

The sample holds a few counts of this clonotype. A junction boundary mismatches the germline segment, possibly from a read error. The chain joins TRBV10-3 to TRBJ1-1; tentatively, D is TRBD1 (6 bases). Germline-derived CDR1 and CDR2 are ENHRY and SYGVKD. The CDR3 runs 14 residues. The CDR3 spells CAISGGPGRPRGGF. Here the CDR3 DNA reads TGTGCCATCAGTGGAGGGCCGGGACGTCCAAGAGGGGGCTTT.

This clonotype occurred once. This chain uses TRBV5-4 with TRBJ2-3; D is unclear. The CDR3 loop spans 14 amino acids. Germline-derived CDR1 and CDR2 are SGHNT and YYREEE (reference sequence). V was trimmed by 0 bases and J by 2 bases, leaving 7 bases between them. This chain's CDR3 is CASSLAWNTDTQYF. In DNA, the CDR3 is TGTGCCAGCAGCTTGGCGTGGAACACAGATACGCAGTATTTT.

This clonotype was picked up many times. The rearrangement joins TRBV5-1 to TRBJ1-3, with D perhaps TRBD1 (6 bases). This CDR3 has 15 amino acids. CDR1 and CDR2 (germline): SGHRS, YFSETQ. V was cut by 4 bases and J by 0 bases, with 11 bases left in between. Here the CDR3 DNA reads TGCGCCAGCAGCCGGAACAGGGACTCTGGAAACACCATATATTTT. Its translation: CASSRNRDSGNTIYF.

The chain combines TRBV7-2 with TRBJ2-7; no reliable D call. The CDR3 extends over 13 amino acids. Germline CDR1 reads SGHTA; CDR2 reads FQGNSA. The V end lost 5 bases, the J end lost 4 bases, and 12 bases lay between the germline ends. CDR3 DNA sequence: TGTGCCAGCAGCATTGGACGGAAATACGAGCAGTACTTC. Its translation is CASSIGRKYEQYF.

Here the CDR3 DNA reads TGTGCCAGCAGTTACTCCTCAGGGAGAGGGGGCTATGGCTACACCTTC. The encoded protein is CASSYSSGRGGYGYTF. This chain joins TRBV6-9 and TRBJ1-2; perhaps TRBD1 as D (6 bases). Germline V lookup: CDR1 MNHGY, CDR2 SVAAGI. The CDR3 is 16 residues long. Trimming shortened V by 3 bases and J by 4 bases, and 18 bases separated the two germline ends.

This clonotype was seen ten or more times. This chain connects TRBV2 to TRBJ2-2; the match to TRBD2 covers 12 bases. CDR1 is SNHLY and CDR2 is FYNNEI in the germline V gene. Losses at the gene ends were 6 bases for V and 9 bases for J; bases not matched to a gene: 5. This CDR3 contains 14 residues. CDR3 in DNA: TGTGCCAGCAGGGAGACTAGCGGGGGCCGGGAGCTGTTTTTT. Its protein is CASRETSGGRELFF.

This clonotype was seen ten or more times. The J gene is TRBJ1-1, the V gene TRBV19; D call uncertain. V lost 3 bases and J 1 base, leaving 3 bases between the germline ends. The germline gives CDR1 LNHDA, CDR2 SQIVND (reference sequence). This CDR3 contains 12 residues. The CDR3 spells CASSIKNTEAFF. The CDR3 nucleotides are TGTGCCAGTAGTATTAAGAACACTGAAGCTTTCTTT.

The table lists this clonotype with many counts. The chain couples TRBV5-1 to TRBJ2-3; TRBD2 matches 8 bases. Germline assignment: CDR1 SGHRS and CDR2 YFSETQ. The V and J ends lost 4 bases and 1 base, in that order; junction bases with no gene match: 2. This CDR3 is built from 14 residues. The CDR3 is CASSPGLGTDTQYF. CDR3 in DNA: TGCGCCAGCAGCCCGGGACTAGGCACAGATACGCAGTATTTT.

This clonotype was recorded many times. This sequence joins TRBV5-6 and TRBJ2-1; 11 positions agree with TRBD2. The V segment lost 4 bases and the J segment 5 bases; nucleotides outside the gene matches: 5. Germline V gene data show CDR1 as SGHDT and CDR2 as YYEEEE. This CDR3 comprises 15 residues. The CDR3 region is CASSGLAGGNNEQFF. CDR3 bases: TGTGCCAGCAGCGGCTTAGCGGGGGGGAACAATGAGCAGTTCTTC.

This clonotype was picked up many times. The rearrangement links TRBV18 to TRBJ2-5; D not resolved. Germline lookup yields CDR1 KGHSH and CDR2 LQKENI. This CDR3 comprises 13 residues. The V and J ends lost 1 base and 5 bases respectively, with 8 bases between them. This CDR3 is CASSPRIVETQYF. The CDR3 DNA is TGTGCCAGCTCACCACGGATTGTGGAGACCCAGTACTTC.

This clonotype was picked up many times. V usage is TRBV28 and J usage is TRBJ1-1; maybe TRBD1 (5 bases). This CDR3 spans 14 amino acids. Per germline, CDR1 MDHEN and CDR2 SYDVKM. The V end lost 9 bases, the J end lost 2 bases, and 16 bases lay between the germline ends. CDR3 DNA sequence: TGTGCCAGTCTCCGCGGGGGAGGAAACACTGAAGCTTTCTTT. As protein: CASLRGGGNTEAFF.

V is TRBV5-1 and J is TRBJ1-2; 9 bases map to TRBD1. Germline values: CDR1 SGHRS, CDR2 YFSETQ. The CDR3 extends over 16 amino acids. With 0 bases clipped from V and 6 bases from J, the junction kept 9 bases outside the gene matches. The CDR3 sequence is CASSLDPTGGNHGYTF. For the CDR3, the DNA is TGCGCCAGCAGCTTGGATCCGACAGGGGGGAACCATGGCTACACCTTC.

This clonotype was recorded at least ten times. The V call is TRBV18, the J call TRBJ2-4, with a weak D call TRBD1 (7 bases). This CDR3 region has 15 residues. The germline gives CDR1 KGHSH, CDR2 LQKENI. Trimming removed 3 bases at V and 6 bases at J, with 15 bases between. The CDR3 DNA sequence: TGTGCCAGCTCACCCCGGGGGACAGAAGTAAACATTCAGTACTTC. The encoded protein is CASSPRGTEVNIQYF.

V gene TRBV9 combines with J gene TRBJ1-1, with D unresolved. The CDR3 sequence is 13 residues long. Trimming cost V 0 bases and J 5 bases, with 8 bases left between them. Germline V lookup: CDR1 SGDLS, CDR2 YYNGEE. The DNA for the CDR3 is TGTGCCAGCAGCGTAGTGACAAAGACTGAAGCTTTCTTT. Amino acids: CASSVVTKTEAFF.

This clonotype occurred many times. This chain connects TRBV5-6 to TRBJ1-5, with TRBD1 as a possible D gene (5 bases). CDR1 SGHDT and CDR2 YYEEEE come from the germline V gene. The CDR3 extends over 15 amino acids. The ends were cut back, 6 bases at V and 3 bases at J, with 16 bases in the middle. CDR3 protein: CASNLFGTANQPQHF. The CDR3, as DNA: TGTGCCAGCAATCTTTTCGGGACTGCCAATCAGCCCCAGCATTTT.

This clonotype was recorded a few times. The chain uses TRBV6-1 and TRBJ1-4, with D perhaps matching TRBD1 (6 bases). Trimming left V 4 bases short and J 7 bases short, with 22 bases between. The germline gives CDR1 MNHNS, CDR2 SASEGT. The CDR3 contains 17 residues. This CDR3 is CASSVNFPRGRGEKLFF. The CDR3 DNA reads as TGTGCCAGCAGTGTCAACTTCCCCCGGGGGCGGGGTGAAAAACTGTTTTTT.

The table lists this clonotype with many counts. This chain joins TRBV6-5 and TRBJ1-2; no firm D call. The CDR3 has 13 amino acids. V lost 0 bases and J 2 bases, leaving 4 bases between the germline ends. Germline CDR1 is MNHEY and CDR2 is SVGAGI. CDR3 sequence (DNA): TGTGCCAGCAGTTACTCAGGGAACTATGGCTACACCTTC. Residues: CASSYSGNYGYTF.

This clonotype has only a few counts. The genes are TRBV4-2 and TRBJ1-2; D perhaps matches TRBD1 (5 bases). Germline assignment: CDR1 LGHNA and CDR2 YNFKEQ. With 0 bases removed from V and 7 bases from J, the gap between germline ends came to 21 bases. CDR3 length: 17 residues. The DNA for the CDR3 is TGTGCCAGCAGCCAAGATGGGGCCGCAGGGATCCTACTTGGCTACACCTTC. This gives the protein CASSQDGAAGILLGYTF.

This clonotype was seen more than once but under ten times. This chain connects TRBV10-3 to TRBJ1-2, with 8 bases aligning to TRBD1. CDR1 ENHRY and CDR2 SYGVKD come from the germline V gene. Trimming took 3 bases from V and 5 from J; bases not matched to a gene: 8. CDR3 length equals 15 residues. The CDR3 DNA sequence: TGTGCCATCAGTGATCGACAGGGGTCTTCATATGGCTACACCTTC. As protein: CAISDRQGSSYGYTF.

In its sample, this clonotype was seen many times. The chain joins TRBV2 to TRBJ1-4; D remains ambiguous. The CDR3 totals 16 residues. With 2 bases removed from V and 7 bases from J, the gap between germline ends came to 17 bases. CDR1 and CDR2 (germline): SNHLY, FYNNEI. The CDR3 DNA sequence: TGTGCCAGCAGTGAAATTTTTGGGAGGGATGGTGAAAAACTGTTTTTT. It yields the protein CASSEIFGRDGEKLFF.

The rearrangement links TRBV7-6 to TRBJ2-1; D is unclear. The CDR3 consists of 13 residues. Trimming removed 6 bases from V and 4 bases from J, with 10 bases in between. The germline gives CDR1 SGHVS, CDR2 FNYEAQ. CDR3 loop: CASSYSGYNEQFF. The CDR3, as DNA: TGTGCCAGCAGTTATTCGGGTTACAATGAGCAGTTCTTC.

V gene TRBV7-9 combines with J gene TRBJ1-1, with 7 bases matching TRBD1. Germline lookup yields CDR1 SEHNR and CDR2 FQNEAQ (reference sequence). Trimming at V came to 7 bases and at J to 1 base, leaving 6 bases not matched to a gene. The CDR3 length is 14 residues. The CDR3 protein is CASTPWDRNTEAFF. The CDR3 nucleotides read TGTGCCAGCACCCCTTGGGACAGGAACACTGAAGCTTTCTTT.

This clonotype was counted at least ten times. The chain employs TRBV20-1 and TRBJ2-3; 7 nucleotides line up with TRBD2. CDR3 length equals 14 residues. The trim removed 0 bases at V and 6 bases at J, leaving 6 bases unmatched. Germline V lookup: CDR1 DFQATT, CDR2 SNEGSKA (reference sequence). CDR3 loop: CSARDPRGVDTQYF. The CDR3 coding sequence is TGCAGTGCTAGAGATCCCCGGGGGGTGGATACGCAGTATTTT.

This clonotype was seen repeatedly, ten times or more. The gene calls are TRBV28 and TRBJ1-5; TRBD1 matches 8 bases. The germline V gene has CDR1 MDHEN and CDR2 SYDVKM. This CDR3 has 14 residues. The V gene end was trimmed by 5 bases and the J gene end by 6 bases; junction bases not matched to a gene: 6. The CDR3 DNA reads TGTGCCAGCAGTGGCCCAGGGGGCGGTCAGCCCCAGCATTTT. Residues: CASSGPGGGQPQHF. Full variable domain (outside the CDR3, taken from reference TRBV28 and TRBJ1-5): DVKVTQSSRYLVKRTGEKVFLECVQDMDHENMFWYRQDPGLGLRLIYFSYDVKMKEKGDIPEGYSVSREKKERFSLILESASTNQTSMYLCASSGPGGGQPQHFGDGTRLSIL.

This clonotype was recorded at least ten times. The gene calls are TRBV12-3 or TRBV12-4 and TRBJ2-1; tentatively, D is TRBD1 (6 bases). The CDR3 totals 13 residues. V lost 3 bases and J lost 5, with 8 bases in between. The CDR3, as DNA: TGTGCCAGCAGTTTGGCAGGGGACAATGAGCAGTTCTTC. Translated: CASSLAGDNEQFF.

This rearrangement joins TRBV10-3 to TRBJ2-2; D call uncertain. This CDR3 region has 13 residues. V gave up 2 bases and J gave up 5 bases, with 6 bases separating them. Germline CDR1 ENHRY, CDR2 SYGVKD. The CDR3 spells CAISETETGELFF. DNA for the CDR3: TGTGCCATCAGTGAGACCGAGACCGGGGAGCTGTTTTTT.

This clonotype was observed many times. The rearrangement joins TRBV11-2 to TRBJ2-3, with TRBD2 as a possible D gene (6 bases). From germline, CDR1 is SGHAT and CDR2 FQNNGV. The CDR3 loop spans 14 amino acids. The V end lost 5 bases, the J end lost 0 bases, and 9 bases lay between the germline ends. In DNA, the CDR3 is TGTGCCAGCAGCCCAGGGACTAGCACAGATACGCAGTATTTT. Translated: CASSPGTSTDTQYF. Combining the CDR3 with reference TRBV11-2 and TRBJ2-3 gives the whole variable domain EAGVAQSPRYKIIEKRQSVAFWCNPISGHATLYWYQQILGQGPKLLIQFQNNGVVDDSQLPKDRFSAERLKGVDSTLKIQPAKLEDSAVYLCASSPGTSTDTQYFGPGTRLTVL.

This clonotype has ten or more counts. The gene calls are TRBV7-9 and TRBJ2-3, with no clear D. The germline V and J ends were trimmed by 5 bases and 5 bases, with 11 bases remaining between them. Germline V gives CDR1 SEHNR, CDR2 FQNEAQ (reference sequence). The length of the CDR3 is 13 residues. The CDR3: CASSPSWQDTQYF. The CDR3 DNA reads as TGTGCCAGCAGCCCCTCTTGGCAAGATACGCAGTATTTT.